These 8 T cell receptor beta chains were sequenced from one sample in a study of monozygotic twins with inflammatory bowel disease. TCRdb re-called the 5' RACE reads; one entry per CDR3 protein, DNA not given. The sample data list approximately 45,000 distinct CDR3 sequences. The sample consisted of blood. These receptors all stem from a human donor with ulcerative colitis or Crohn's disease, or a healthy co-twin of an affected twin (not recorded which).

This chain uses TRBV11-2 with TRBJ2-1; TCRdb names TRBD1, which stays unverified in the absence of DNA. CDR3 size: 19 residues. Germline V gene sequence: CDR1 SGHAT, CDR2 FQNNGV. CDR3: CASSKKGGDITSRRDEQFF. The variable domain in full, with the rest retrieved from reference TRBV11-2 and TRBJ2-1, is EAGVAQSPRYKIIEKRQSVAFWCNPISGHATLYWYQQILGQGPKLLIQFQNNGVVDDSQLPKDRFSAERLKGVDSTLKIQPAKLEDSAVYLCASSKKGGDITSRRDEQFFGPGTRLTVL.

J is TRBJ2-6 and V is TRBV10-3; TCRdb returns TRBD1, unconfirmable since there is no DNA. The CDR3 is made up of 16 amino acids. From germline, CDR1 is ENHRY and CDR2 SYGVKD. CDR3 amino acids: CATDGNRGPGANVLTF.

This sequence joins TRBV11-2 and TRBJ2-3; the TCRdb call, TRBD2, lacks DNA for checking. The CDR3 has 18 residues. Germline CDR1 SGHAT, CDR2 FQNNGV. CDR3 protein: CASSSTTELAGSSDTQYF.

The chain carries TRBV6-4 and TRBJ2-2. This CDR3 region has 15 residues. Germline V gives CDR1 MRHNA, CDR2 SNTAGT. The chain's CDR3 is CASSTTGANTGELFF.

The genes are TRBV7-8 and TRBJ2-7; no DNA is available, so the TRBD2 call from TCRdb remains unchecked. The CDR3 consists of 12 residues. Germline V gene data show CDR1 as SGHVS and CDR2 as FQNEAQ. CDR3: CASSLSGLPFYF.

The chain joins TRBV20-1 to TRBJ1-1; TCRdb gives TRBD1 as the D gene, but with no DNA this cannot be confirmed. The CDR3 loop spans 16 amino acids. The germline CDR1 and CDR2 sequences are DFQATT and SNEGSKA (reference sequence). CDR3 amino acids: CSARADRVGGNTEAFF.

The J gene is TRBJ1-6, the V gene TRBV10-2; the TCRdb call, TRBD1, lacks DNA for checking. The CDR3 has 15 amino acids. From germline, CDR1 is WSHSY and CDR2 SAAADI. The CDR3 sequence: CASSESGGRDSPLHF.

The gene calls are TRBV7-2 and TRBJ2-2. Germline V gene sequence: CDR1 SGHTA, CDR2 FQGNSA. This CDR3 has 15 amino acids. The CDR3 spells CASSLESGFPGELFF.